The present entry profiles one T cell receptor beta chain with its context. Antigen unknown. This record comes from a study of shared clonotypes between healthy human individuals. Profiled with immunoSEQ multiplex PCR; TCRdb holds only in-frame clones, not every one. The sample carries 400,000 or so clones, 90% to 97% recorded once. The CDR3 length is 13 residues. CDR1 is LNHDA, CDR2 SQIVND, per germline (reference sequence). The V segment lost 9 bases and the J segment 6 bases; nucleotides outside the gene matches: 8. The study, taken as a whole, reports: There were few donors, and this limited the genetic and exposure-history diversity represented.

The source of this sequence is a man aged 25 to 45 in good health. Specimen: memory CD8+ T cells sorted from blood. Subset noted: CD45RO+ cells pooled with CCR7-negative TemRA cells. The rearrangement uses TRBV19 and TRBJ2-3; TRBD1 aligns across 8 bases. CDR3: CASQDRVGDTQYF. The CDR3 DNA follows: TGTGCCAGCCAGGACAGGGTTGGGGATACGCAGTATTTT.